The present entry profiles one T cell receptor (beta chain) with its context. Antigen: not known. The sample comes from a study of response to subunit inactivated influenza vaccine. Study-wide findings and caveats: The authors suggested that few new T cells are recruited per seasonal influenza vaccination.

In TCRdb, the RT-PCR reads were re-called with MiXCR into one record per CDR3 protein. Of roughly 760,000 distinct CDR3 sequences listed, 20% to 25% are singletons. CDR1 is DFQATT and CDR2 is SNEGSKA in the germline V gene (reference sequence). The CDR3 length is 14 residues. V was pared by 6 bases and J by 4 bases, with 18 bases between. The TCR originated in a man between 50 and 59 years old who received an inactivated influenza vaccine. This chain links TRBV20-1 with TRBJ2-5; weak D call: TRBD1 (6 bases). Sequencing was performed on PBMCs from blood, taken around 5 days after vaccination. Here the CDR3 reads CSANSNTGLETQYF. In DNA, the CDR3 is TGCAGTGCAAATTCGAATACAGGGTTAGAGACCCAGTACTTC.